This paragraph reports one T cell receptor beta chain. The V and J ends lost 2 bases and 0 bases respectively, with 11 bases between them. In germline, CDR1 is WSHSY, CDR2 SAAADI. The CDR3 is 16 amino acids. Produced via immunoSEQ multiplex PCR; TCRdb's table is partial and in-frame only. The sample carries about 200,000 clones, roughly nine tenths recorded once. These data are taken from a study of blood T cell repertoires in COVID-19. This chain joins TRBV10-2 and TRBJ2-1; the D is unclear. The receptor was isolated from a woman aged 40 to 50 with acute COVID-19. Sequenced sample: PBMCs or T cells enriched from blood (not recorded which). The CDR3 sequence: CASSEPGPSSYNEQFF. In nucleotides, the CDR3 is TGCGCCAGCAGTGAGCCGGGTCCGAGCTCCTACAATGAGCAGTTCTTC.